The 18 T cell receptor beta chains reported below all come from one sample, sequenced in a study of blood T cell dynamics during melanoma immunotherapy. TCRdb's copy holds only in-frame clones and misses some; the assay was immunoSEQ multiplex PCR. The sample shows more than 10,000 clones, under 95% of them seen only once. Regarding time point: week 3, after first cycle of checkpoint inhibitor. Sample: effector memory CD8+ T cells from blood, taken from a patient treated with checkpoint blockade. The receptors stem from a human donor with melanoma.

This clone was seen once. This sequence joins TRBV20-1 and TRBJ2-3; D is ambiguous. Germline assignment: CDR1 DFQATT and CDR2 SNEGSKA (reference sequence). This CDR3 contains 11 residues. V lost 3 bases to trimming and J lost 2 bases, with 3 bases between them. Written as DNA, the CDR3 is TGCAGTGCTAGTACCACAGATACGCAGTATTTT. Its protein product is CSASTTDTQYF.

The chain couples TRBV10-2 to TRBJ2-7; D unclear. V lost 2 bases and J lost 3, with 8 bases in between. The CDR3 is 13 amino acids. In germline, CDR1 is WSHSY, CDR2 SAAADI. CDR3 nucleotides: TGCGCCAGCAGTGAGCCGGAACTCTACGAGCAGTACTTC. Its translation: CASSEPELYEQYF.

The V call is TRBV18, the J call TRBJ1-2; D is ambiguous. There are 17 residues in the CDR3. The V and J ends lost 4 bases and 6 bases respectively, with 24 bases between them. The germline gives CDR1 KGHSH, CDR2 LQKENI. The CDR3 reads CASSRLTGPRIEDGYTF. CDR3 in DNA: TGTGCCAGCTCACGACTAACCGGGCCCCGAATAGAAGATGGCTACACCTTC.

The V gene is TRBV7-9, the J gene TRBJ1-1, with TRBD1 matching over 8 bases. Germline V gene lookup returns CDR1 SEHNR and CDR2 FQNEAQ (reference sequence). The CDR3 runs 16 residues. Trimming cost V 4 bases and J 0 bases; bases outside gene matches: 7. DNA of the CDR3: TGTGCCAGCAGCTCGCCAGGGGGCCATATGAACACTGAAGCTTTCTTT. Translating it yields CASSSPGGHMNTEAFF.

The chain couples TRBV19 to TRBJ1-5; a weak D match, TRBD1 (5 bases). V lost 6 bases, J lost 0 bases, and 12 bases lay in between. CDR1 is LNHDA, CDR2 SQIVND, per germline (reference sequence). This CDR3 has 15 amino acids. In DNA form, the CDR3 reads TGTGCCAGTAGCATGACAGTTTATAGCAATCAGCCCCAGCATTTT. This sequence encodes CASSMTVYSNQPQHF. Full variable domain (outside the CDR3, taken from reference TRBV19 and TRBJ1-5): DGGITQSPKYLFRKEGQNVTLSCEQNLNHDAMYWYRQDPGQGLRLIYYSQIVNDFQKGDIAEGYSVSREKKESFPLTVTSAQKNPTAFYLCASSMTVYSNQPQHFGDGTRLSIL.

J is TRBJ2-1 and V is TRBV19; D may be TRBD2 (5 bases). The CDR3 is 15 residues long. V lost 3 bases to trimming and J lost 4 bases, with 13 bases between them. The germline gives CDR1 LNHDA, CDR2 SQIVND (reference sequence). CDR3 DNA sequence: TGTGCCAGTAGTATGGTGGGAGTAGATTACAATGAGCAGTTCTTC. Encoded protein: CASSMVGVDYNEQFF.

V and J are TRBV27 and TRBJ1-5; tentative D call: TRBD1 (5 bases). CDR1 and CDR2 (germline): MNHEY, SMNVEV (reference sequence). V gave up 2 bases and J gave up 5 bases, with 10 bases separating them. The CDR3 has 14 amino acids. CDR3 bases: TGTGCCAGCAGTTTAATCGGGGGGGATCAGCCCCAGCATTTT. It encodes CASSLIGGDQPQHF.

The chain uses TRBV4-1 and TRBJ1-3; no definite D call. The V gene's germline CDR1 is MGHRA and CDR2 YSYEKL. The CDR3 spans 17 residues. Trimming stripped 4 bases from V and 0 bases from J, with 16 bases between. DNA of the CDR3: TGCGCCAGCAGCCCAAGAGATAACGGGTTCTCTGGAAACACCATATATTTT. This translates into CASSPRDNGFSGNTIYF.

CDR3 sequence: CASSVEGRGDTEAFF. Here the CDR3 DNA reads TGTGCCAGCAGCGTAGAAGGAAGAGGGGACACTGAAGCTTTCTTT. This chain joins TRBV9 and TRBJ1-1, with D perhaps TRBD1 (5 bases). The V end was cut by 0 bases, the J end by 3 bases, with 12 bases between. The CDR3 consists of 15 residues. Germline values: CDR1 SGDLS, CDR2 YYNGEE. Drawing the rest from reference TRBV9 and TRBJ1-1, the complete variable domain is DSGVTQTPKHLITATGQRVTLRCSPRSGDLSVYWYQQSLDQGLQFLIQYYNGEERAKGNILERFSAQQFPDLHSELNLSSLELGDSALYFCASSVEGRGDTEAFFGQGTRLTVV.

V gene TRBV15 combines with J gene TRBJ2-5; D not certain. CDR1 and CDR2 (germline): LNHNV, YYDKDF (reference sequence). There are 16 residues in the CDR3. The ends were cut back, 0 bases at V and 5 bases at J, with 16 bases in the middle. CDR3 sequence: CATSRDVPSLQETQYF. The CDR3 DNA reads as TGTGCCACCAGCAGAGATGTCCCTTCCTTGCAGGAGACCCAGTACTTC.

This clone is a singleton in its sample. This chain uses TRBV2 with TRBJ1-1, with 8 bases lining up with TRBD1. This CDR3 has 17 residues. Unmatched junction bases numbered 9, after V lost 2 bases and J lost 1 base. Germline CDR1 is SNHLY and CDR2 is FYNNEI. This CDR3 is CASSELEDRVANTEAFF. The CDR3 bases are TGTGCCAGCAGTGAACTTGAGGACAGGGTAGCGAACACTGAAGCTTTCTTT.

This chain links TRBV5-4 with TRBJ2-4, with 10 bases matching TRBD1. Germline trimming cut 0 bases from V and 1 base from J; bases unmatched to any gene: 4. Germline assignment: CDR1 SGHNT and CDR2 YYREEE (reference sequence). This CDR3 has 17 residues. CDR3 DNA sequence: TGTGCCAGCAGCTTGGAAGGGGGACAGGGGGCCAAAAACATTCAGTACTTC. It translates to CASSLEGGQGAKNIQYF.

J is TRBJ2-7 and V is TRBV27, with D hard to call. Germline V lookup: CDR1 MNHEY, CDR2 SMNVEV (reference sequence). The CDR3 totals 13 residues. Trimming stripped 3 bases from V and 3 bases from J, with 9 bases between. CDR3 residues: CASSFGQYYEQYF. Written as DNA, the CDR3 is TGTGCCAGCAGTTTTGGGCAGTACTACGAGCAGTACTTC.

V gene TRBV6-5 combines with J gene TRBJ2-1; TRBD2 agrees at 7 bases. This CDR3 is 16 amino acids long. CDR1 and CDR2 (germline): MNHEY, SVGAGI. The V gene end was trimmed by 0 bases and the J gene end by 1 base; junction bases not matched to a gene: 3. The CDR3 here is CASSYSVGRSYNEQFF. The CDR3 nucleotides read TGTGCCAGCAGTTACTCGGTCGGGAGGTCCTACAATGAGCAGTTCTTC.

The chain combines TRBV21-1 with TRBJ1-5. TRBV21-1 is recorded as a pseudogene. This CDR3 is 16 amino acids long. The CDR3 nucleotides are TGTGCCAGCAGCAACGCCGGGGTTTTTGTTGATCAGCCCCAGCATTTT. It encodes CASSNAGVFVDQPQHF.

The V and J genes are TRBV18 and TRBJ2-5; D is possibly TRBD2 (5 bases). The CDR3 sequence is 15 residues long. Germline CDR1 and CDR2: KGHSH and LQKENI. Trimming pared 3 bases from V and 5 bases from J, leaving 16 bases between. In DNA form, the CDR3 reads TGTGCCAGCTCACCTTCGCCGACTATTGGGGAGACCCAGTACTTC. Protein product: CASSPSPTIGETQYF. Looking up the rest from reference TRBV18 and TRBJ2-5 gives the full variable domain: NAGVMQNPRHLVRRRGQEARLRCSPMKGHSHVYWYRQLPEEGLKFMVYLQKENIIDESGMPKERFSAEFPKEGPSILRIQQVVRGDSAAYFCASSPSPTIGETQYFGPGTRLLVL.

The gene calls are TRBV9 and TRBJ2-7; D is possibly TRBD2 (6 bases). The CDR3 contains 13 residues. The germline CDR1 and CDR2 sequences are SGDLS and YYNGEE. V shed 0 bases and J shed 6 bases, with 10 bases lying between them. The chain's CDR3 is CASSVVLASEQYF. The DNA for the CDR3 is TGTGCCAGCAGCGTAGTTCTAGCGTCCGAGCAGTACTTC.

This rearrangement joins TRBV21-1 to TRBJ1-5; the D call of TRBD1 is as the table states it, not checked on the DNA. TRBV21-1 is annotated as a pseudogene. CDR3 size: 17 residues. This CDR3 reads CASSRMGTQGYVQPQHF. As DNA, the CDR3 is TGTGCCAGCAGTCGGATGGGAACTCAGGGGTACGTTCAGCCCCAGCATTTT.